The 32 T cell receptor beta chains listed next were all sequenced from one sample in a study of CD8 T cells in Susac syndrome. Reverse transcription of roughly 0.45 to 1 ug RNA used random hexamers. TCRdb re-analysed the immunoSEQ multiplex PCR reads in MiXCR, keeping a single row per CDR3 protein. The sample includes about 190,000 distinct CDR3 sequences, approximately 96% of them seen just once. The sequencing input was CD4+ T cells from PBMCs. The receptors here all came from a human donor with Susac syndrome.

The gene calls are TRBV9 and TRBJ2-3, with a tentative D call TRBD1 (5 bases). The germline CDR1 and CDR2 sequences are SGDLS and YYNGEE. The CDR3 has 16 amino acids. V was pared by 1 base and J by 1 base, with 13 bases between. The CDR3 sequence is CASSVNPWTRTDTQYF. The DNA of the CDR3 is TGTGCCAGCAGCGTAAACCCGTGGACACGCACAGATACGCAGTATTTT.

The DNA for the CDR3 is TGTGCCAGCAGCTCGAGGGACAGTCCAAGCTCTGGGGCCAACGTCCTGACTTTC. This sequence encodes CASSSRDSPSSGANVLTF. V gene TRBV7-8 combines with J gene TRBJ2-6, with TRBD1 matching 7 bases. V lost 4 bases and J lost 0; bases outside the gene matches: 9. This CDR3 has 18 amino acids. Germline V gene data show CDR1 as SGHVS and CDR2 as FQNEAQ.

The CDR3 loop is CSALRQGVDIQYF. DNA of the CDR3: TGCAGTGCTTTACGACAGGGGGTAGACATTCAGTACTTC. This chain uses TRBV20-1 with TRBJ2-4; 9 bases fit TRBD1. Unmatched junction bases numbered 7, after V lost 5 bases and J lost 8 bases. This CDR3 is 13 amino acids long. Germline V lookup: CDR1 DFQATT, CDR2 SNEGSKA (reference sequence).

This clonotype was observed a handful of times. The chain couples TRBV28 to TRBJ2-5, with 8 bases that match TRBD1. J was trimmed by 6 bases and V by 6 bases; bases with no gene match: 3. This CDR3 is 12 amino acids long. Germline V gene data show CDR1 as MDHEN and CDR2 as SYDVKM. Written as DNA, the CDR3 is TGTGCCAGCAGACAGGGGGTGCAGACCCAGTACTTC. Protein sequence: CASRQGVQTQYF.

This clonotype was recorded only once. The chain joins TRBV3-1 to TRBJ2-1, with D hard to call. The CDR3 has 17 amino acids. CDR1 and CDR2 from the germline V gene are LGHDT and YNNKEL (reference sequence). V was cut by 5 bases and J by 0 bases, with 17 bases left in between. The CDR3 nucleotides read TGTGCCAGCAGCTTACGACTGGGTTTAGGCTCCTACAATGAGCAGTTCTTC. Its translation: CASSLRLGLGSYNEQFF.

This chain uses TRBV20-1 with TRBJ2-3, with a weak D call TRBD2 (5 bases). CDR1 is DFQATT, CDR2 SNEGSKA, per germline (reference sequence). The CDR3 has 15 amino acids. The V and J ends lost 6 bases and 6 bases respectively, with 22 bases between them. This CDR3 reads CSARLLAGPRDTQYF. The CDR3 DNA sequence: TGCAGTGCGAGACTTCTAGCAGGACCCAGGGATACGCAGTATTTT.

The chain has TRBV29-1 and TRBJ1-1; tentatively, D is TRBD1 (5 bases). CDR3 length: 14 residues. CDR1 SQVTM and CDR2 ANQGSEA come from the germline V gene. V was clipped by 4 bases and J by 0 bases, with 12 bases between them. CDR3: CSVGGRAMNTEAFF. CDR3 sequence (DNA): TGCAGCGTTGGGGGCAGAGCCATGAACACTGAAGCTTTCTTT.

The genes are TRBV20-1 and TRBJ2-7; tentative D call: TRBD2 (5 bases). Trimming stripped 6 bases from V and 7 bases from J, with 16 bases between. CDR1 DFQATT and CDR2 SNEGSKA come from the germline V gene (reference sequence). CDR3 size: 12 residues. CDR3 in DNA: TGCAGTGCACGGAGACGGGCGGGTGAGCAGTACTTC. It yields the protein CSARRRAGEQYF.

The chain couples TRBV20-1 to TRBJ2-1; D is possibly TRBD2 (5 bases). V lost 6 bases, J lost 0 bases, and 12 bases lay in between. The CDR3 is 14 amino acids. In germline, CDR1 is DFQATT, CDR2 SNEGSKA (reference sequence). The CDR3 is CSARTVDSYNEQFF. The DNA of the CDR3 is TGCAGTGCAAGGACTGTGGACTCCTACAATGAGCAGTTCTTC.

The V gene is TRBV4-1, the J gene TRBJ2-7; the D call may be TRBD1 or TRBD2 (6 bases each). V was clipped by 4 bases and J by 2 bases, with 18 bases between them. The CDR3 has 16 residues. Germline assignment: CDR1 MGHRA and CDR2 YSYEKL. In DNA form, the CDR3 reads TGCGCCAGCAGCCCGACTTACGGGGGCCTCCCCTACGAGCAGTACTTC. Its protein is CASSPTYGGLPYEQYF.

The V and J genes are TRBV2 and TRBJ2-5; 9 nucleotides align to TRBD2. V lost 6 bases to trimming and J lost 5 bases; unmatched junction nucleotides: 7. CDR3 length equals 14 residues. The germline gives CDR1 SNHLY, CDR2 FYNNEI. CDR3 loop: CASSRLAGQETQYF. In DNA, the CDR3 is TGTGCCAGCAGCCGGCTAGCGGGGCAGGAGACCCAGTACTTC.

The V and J genes are TRBV3-1 and TRBJ1-2; 9 positions match TRBD1. The trim removed 6 bases at V and 6 bases at J, leaving 5 bases unmatched. Per germline, CDR1 LGHDT and CDR2 YNNKEL (reference sequence). This CDR3 is built from 13 residues. The CDR3 DNA sequence: TGTGCCAGCAGGTGGACAGGGGCAGATGGCTACACCTTC. Its protein product is CASRWTGADGYTF.

As to this clonotype: Sequence at one end of the junction differs from germline and may be a read error. The J gene is TRBJ2-1, the V gene TRBV28; TRBD1 aligns across 11 bases. CDR1 MDHEN and CDR2 SYDVKM come from the germline V gene. The CDR3 has 13 amino acids. The CDR3 region has the DNA TGTGCCAGCAGTCCACCCCACGGACAGGGGGCGCGCTTC. This sequence encodes CASSPPHGQGARF. Looking up the rest from reference TRBV28 and TRBJ2-1 gives the full variable domain: DVKVTQSSRYLVKRTGEKVFLECVQDMDHENMFWYRQDPGLGLRLIYFSYDVKMKEKGDIPEGYSVSREKKERFSLILESASTNQTSMYLCASSPPHGQGARFGPGTRLTVL.

This clonotype was seen a single time. This chain joins TRBV20-1 and TRBJ2-5; perhaps TRBD2 as D (5 bases). Germline values: CDR1 DFQATT, CDR2 SNEGSKA (reference sequence). CDR3 length: 13 residues. V was trimmed by 5 bases and J by 1 base, leaving 11 bases between them. CDR3 DNA: TGCAGTGCTCCGCCAGCGGTCCAAGAGACCCAGTACTTC. Its translation: CSAPPAVQETQYF.

The chain carries TRBV5-6 and TRBJ2-7; 9 bases line up with TRBD1. CDR1 SGHDT and CDR2 YYEEEE come from the germline V gene. The CDR3 is 15 residues long. Trimming removed 6 bases from V and 1 base from J; junction bases left unmatched: 8. In DNA, the CDR3 is TGTGCCAGCACCACACGGGACAGGGTGTCCTACGAGCAGTACTTC. Its protein product is CASTTRDRVSYEQYF.

The chain recombines TRBV2 with TRBJ1-5; D might be TRBD1 (5 bases). CDR1 and CDR2 from the germline V gene are SNHLY and FYNNEI. V was pared by 6 bases and J by 0 bases, with 12 bases between. CDR3 size: 15 residues. CDR3 sequence (DNA): TGTGCCAGCAGATACGGGACTCTTAGCAATCAGCCCCAGCATTTT. Amino acid sequence: CASRYGTLSNQPQHF.

The chain joins TRBV9 to TRBJ1-2; D might be TRBD1 (5 bases). The CDR3 is 14 amino acids. From germline, CDR1 is SGDLS and CDR2 YYNGEE. V was pared by 4 bases and J by 2 bases, with 12 bases between. The CDR3 DNA reads as TGTGCCAGCAGCTCGGACATAGAGAACTATGGCTACACCTTC. Translating gives CASSSDIENYGYTF.

V is TRBV6-5 and J is TRBJ1-1, with D possibly TRBD1 on 5 matching bases. Germline V CDR1 and CDR2: MNHEY, SVGAGI. CDR3 size: 14 residues. The V and J ends lost 4 bases and 6 bases respectively, with 15 bases between them. CDR3 residues: CASSSVPGPAEAFF. The CDR3 nucleotides read TGTGCCAGCAGTTCCGTTCCAGGGCCCGCTGAAGCTTTCTTT.

The rearrangement links TRBV7-9 to TRBJ1-1; TRBD1 matches 10 bases. The CDR3 contains 16 residues. The germline V gene has CDR1 SEHNR and CDR2 FQNEAQ (reference sequence). J was trimmed by 5 bases and V by 0 bases; bases with no gene match: 6. The CDR3 reads CASSLAVTGGMTEAFF. The CDR3 DNA follows: TGTGCCAGCAGCTTAGCCGTGACAGGGGGCATGACTGAAGCTTTCTTT.

CDR3: CSVRQGAGRNTEAFF. CDR3 sequence (DNA): TGCAGCGTCCGACAGGGGGCAGGCCGGAACACTGAAGCTTTCTTT. The chain uses TRBV29-1 and TRBJ1-1; TRBD1 matches 10 bases. The germline V gene has CDR1 SQVTM and CDR2 ANQGSEA. V lost 6 bases to trimming and J lost 1 base; unmatched junction nucleotides: 8. There are 15 residues in the CDR3.

The genes are TRBV29-1 and TRBJ1-1; TRBD1 aligns across 9 bases. Germline-derived CDR1 and CDR2 are SQVTM and ANQGSEA. V trimming: 1 base; J trimming: 1 base; junction bases outside the gene matches: 7. The length of the CDR3 is 16 residues. The CDR3 spells CSVEGGQGYPNTEAFF. Written as DNA, the CDR3 is TGCAGCGTTGAAGGGGGACAGGGTTACCCGAACACTGAAGCTTTCTTT.

The V call is TRBV5-1, the J call TRBJ1-6; 9 bases fit TRBD1. There are 14 residues in the CDR3. Germline values: CDR1 SGHRS, CDR2 YFSETQ. The ends lost 2 bases at V and 10 bases at J; junction bases unmatched: 4. CDR3 nucleotides: TGCGCCAGCAGCTTACGGACAGGGGACTCACCCCTCCACTTT. Encoded protein: CASSLRTGDSPLHF.

The chain employs TRBV11-1 and TRBJ2-1; 12 nucleotides agree with TRBD2. The CDR3 covers 20 residues. Germline V gene data show CDR1 as SGHAT and CDR2 as FQDESV (reference sequence). With V trimmed by 0 bases and J by 0 bases, 9 bases remained unmatched. CDR3 protein: CASSLAPLLAGGLSYNEQFF. The CDR3 DNA follows: TGTGCCAGCAGCTTAGCCCCCCTACTAGCGGGGGGCCTCTCCTACAATGAGCAGTTCTTC.

This clonotype was seen only once. The chain carries TRBV5-4 and TRBJ2-3; a weak D match, TRBD2 (6 bases). Germline CDR1 is SGHNT and CDR2 is YYREEE (reference sequence). V was pared by 4 bases and J by 1 base, with 13 bases between. The CDR3 sequence is 15 residues long. Written as DNA, the CDR3 is TGTGCCAGCAGCCTAGCGCCCTTGGGCACAGATACGCAGTATTTT. Translation gives CASSLAPLGTDTQYF.

The CDR3 region is CASSYSGMRGAQYF. The DNA of the CDR3 is TGTGCCAGCAGTTACTCAGGAATGAGGGGGGCCCAGTACTTC. The chain couples TRBV6-5 to TRBJ2-5; D tentatively reads TRBD1 or TRBD2 (6 bases each). This CDR3 contains 14 residues. The V gene's germline CDR1 is MNHEY and CDR2 SVGAGI. Trimming pared 0 bases from V and 9 bases from J, leaving 14 bases between.

CDR3 region: CATSSGGTTDTQYF. CDR3 nucleotides: TGTGCCACCAGTAGCGGGGGAACCACAGATACGCAGTATTTT. The chain joins TRBV15 to TRBJ2-3; 9 bases align to TRBD2. J was trimmed by 2 bases and V by 6 bases; bases with no gene match: 3. CDR3 size: 14 residues. Per the germline V gene, CDR1 is LNHNV and CDR2 is YYDKDF (reference sequence).

V and J are TRBV30 and TRBJ2-3, with unresolved D. This CDR3 comprises 11 residues. Germline V gene sequence: CDR1 GTSNPN, CDR2 SVGIG (reference sequence). V shed 6 bases and J shed 2 bases, with 6 bases lying between them. The CDR3 DNA sequence: TGTGCCTGCGCCGACACAGATACGCAGTATTTT. Translated: CACADTDTQYF.

The chain recombines TRBV11-2 with TRBJ2-5; 10 nucleotides match TRBD1. Germline V gives CDR1 SGHAT, CDR2 FQNNGV. The CDR3 contains 16 residues. The J segment lost 6 bases and the V segment lost 0 bases, leaving 7 bases of the junction unmatched. The CDR3 coding sequence is TGTGCCAGCAGCTTAGATGAGACAGGGGGCTGGCAGACCCAGTACTTC. Protein sequence: CASSLDETGGWQTQYF.

This clonotype was seen a handful of times. This chain links TRBV7-3 with TRBJ1-3; D unclear. CDR3 size: 15 residues. The V and J ends lost 0 bases and 2 bases respectively, with 8 bases between them. CDR1 is SGHTA and CDR2 is FQGTGA in the germline V gene. The CDR3 loop is CASSLTGGPGNTIYF. The DNA for the CDR3 is TGTGCCAGCAGCTTAACGGGAGGGCCTGGAAACACCATATATTTT.

This clonotype was seen a few times. Germline is not matched at one junction end, which may reflect a read error. The gene calls are TRBV29-1 and TRBJ1-5; a weak D match, TRBD1 (5 bases). Germline CDR1 and CDR2: SQVTM and ANQGSEA. This CDR3 has 13 amino acids. The CDR3 DNA sequence: TGCAGTGTTGGGGGGGGTAGCAATCAGCCCCAGCATTTT. Its translation is CSVGGGSNQPQHF.

This clonotype appeared once. The chain links TRBV9 to TRBJ2-2; D gene unclear. The CDR3 is made up of 15 amino acids. Trimming removed 4 bases at V and 4 bases at J, with 14 bases between. Germline assignment: CDR1 SGDLS and CDR2 YYNGEE. The CDR3 DNA sequence: TGTGCCAGCAGCCCAAACAACGGCGGCACCGGGGAGCTGTTTTTT. Translated: CASSPNNGGTGELFF. The full variable domain, rest sourced from reference TRBV9 and TRBJ2-2, is DSGVTQTPKHLITATGQRVTLRCSPRSGDLSVYWYQQSLDQGLQFLIQYYNGEERAKGNILERFSAQQFPDLHSELNLSSLELGDSALYFCASSPNNGGTGELFFGEGSRLTVL.

This rearrangement joins TRBV3-1 to TRBJ2-2, with unresolved D. Looked up from germline, CDR1 is LGHDT and CDR2 is YNNKEL (reference sequence). Trimming left V 6 bases short and J 4 bases short, with 6 bases between. The CDR3 covers 12 residues. CDR3 sequence (DNA): TGTGCCAGCAGAATGGTCACCGGGGAGCTGTTTTTT. It is translated as CASRMVTGELFF.